This TCR beta chain came from a study of early T cells in non-severe SARS-CoV-2 infection. Individual cDNA molecules each received unique molecular identifiers attached to them. TCRdb reprocessed the 5' RACE reads with MiXCR, giving one entry per CDR3 protein. The sample lists approximately 44,000 distinct CDR3 sequences, over 9% occurring once. The CDR3 is 16 residues long. Germline CDR1 reads SGHTA; CDR2 reads FQGTGA. With 5 bases clipped from V and 0 bases from J, the junction kept 7 bases outside the gene matches. This clonotype was seen at least ten times. The sequenced material came from whole blood. This chain joins TRBV7-3 and TRBJ2-3, with TRBD2 matching 8 bases. This sequence originates from an adult who was a healthcare worker with PCR-confirmed SARS-CoV-2 infection or an uninfected control (not recorded which). CDR3 nucleotides: TGTGCCAGCAGCCCCACGACTAGCGCTAGCACAGATACGCAGTATTTT. Translation: CASSPTTSASTDTQYF.